This T cell receptor (beta chain) emerged from a study of T cell changes during pregnancy in multiple sclerosis (dated by TCRdb to between 2019 and 2020). About the study as a whole: In women with multiple sclerosis, the researchers looked at how the T cell repertoire shifted as pregnancy progressed.

V is pruned by 1 base and J by 8 bases, leaving 8 bases of the junction without a gene match. CDR1 SGHDN and CDR2 FVKESK are derived from the germline V gene. Inclusive of the bounding cysteine and phenylalanine, the CDR3 is 15 residues long. Kept here is only the CDR3 DNA, which spans 45 bases and is read in frame from base 1. Libraries were prepared through the immunoSEQ multiplex PCR assay. TCRdb obtained this table from immuneACCESS and retained in-frame rearrangements with V and J assigned. These tables miss some clones; where compared with another copy, unresolved V genes account for less than half of the shortfall, and the remainder is unexplained. Within this sample are 40,000 to 45,000 clones, with about 88% of them counted one time only. In total, the top ten clones hold more than 0.5% of the sample. As for this clone: What antigen it recognizes has not been identified. Base qualities were left out, and no much larger clone turns up one base away.

The sequence links TRBV14 to TRBJ1-2, with 9 central nucleotides matching TRBD1. The specimen comprised CD4+ T cells from peripheral blood mononuclear cells, sampled in the first trimester of pregnancy. The clonotype was recovered from a female donor with multiple sclerosis, enrolled in a pregnancy study. The DNA sequence is given as TGTGCCAGCAGCCAAGCCGGGACAGGGAGAGAAGGCTACACCTTC. It encodes CASSQAGTGREGYTF. Supplemented by the reference TRBV14 and TRBJ1-2 proteins around the CDR3, the complete variable domain is EAGVTQFPSHSVIEKGQTVTLRCDPISGHDNLYWYRRVMGKEIKFLLHFVKESKQDESGMPNNRFLAERTGGTYSTLKVQPAELEDSGVYFCASSQAGTGREGYTFGSGTRLTVV.